The rows below give T cell receptor beta chains drawn from one sample of a study of blood T cell repertoires in COVID-19. The assay was immunoSEQ multiplex PCR, and TCRdb's table has in-frame clones only and misses some. Of a few hundred thousand clones in the sample, 85% to 90% are singletons; the top ten hold 0.95% to 1.1%. Specimen: PBMCs or T cells enriched from blood (not recorded which). The source of these receptors is a man between 18 and 35 years old who had recovered from COVID-19. Each CDR3 is given with its conserved first and last residue. D genes are given only for firm matches. Expanded clones get a size class; other rows say once, few or many, or leave the size out.

.,.,TRBJ2-1,TRBV7-3,TGTGCCAGCAGCTTAATGGGAGGTGAGCAGTTCTTC,CASSLMGGEQFF
TRBD1,.,TRBJ1-1,TRBV7-9,TGTGCCAGCAGCGGGACAGTCGCTGAAGCTTTCTTT,CASSGTVAEAFF
.,.,TRBJ1-4,TRBV6-1,TGTGCCAGCAGTGAAACCAGAGGGACGGCGGGGGAAAAACTGTTTTTT,CASSETRGTAGEKLFF
.,.,TRBJ1-3,TRBV5-5,TGTGCCAGCAGACTTGGAGCATCCGGAAACACCATATATTTT,CASRLGASGNTIYF
TRBD1,.,TRBJ1-1,TRBV27,TGTGCCAGCAGTCTCCACCGGGACAGGCCCATGAACACTGAAGCTTTCTTT,CASSLHRDRPMNTEAFF
TRBD2,few,TRBJ2-1,TRBV7-6,TGTGCCAGCAGCTTACAGACTAGCGGCAATGAGCAGTTCTTC,CASSLQTSGNEQFF
.,.,TRBJ2-2,TRBV7-9,TGTGCCGGATCCAGGTTTACCGGGGAGCTGTTTTTT,CAGSRFTGELFF
.,.,TRBJ2-7,TRBV4-3,TGCGCCAGCAGCCAAGATCCAACGCGGACAGCGCTCTACGAGCAGTACTTC,CASSQDPTRTALYEQYF
TRBD1,.,TRBJ2-2,TRBV2,TGTGCCAGCAGGAGGGACAGGGGGCTAGGCGGGGAGCTGTTTTTT,CASRRDRGLGGELFF
.,.,TRBJ2-3,TRBV19,TGTGCCAGTAGTCCCCAGGACAGTCCCCGGGTTAGCACAGATACGCAGTATTTT,CASSPQDSPRVSTDTQYF
.,.,TRBJ1-4,TRBV28,TGTGCCAGCGGGGGGAATGAAAAACTGTTTTTT,CASGGNEKLFF
.,.,TRBJ2-7,TRBV5-6,TGTGCCAGCAGCCTCGGAGACGGCGACGAGCAGTACTTC,CASSLGDGDEQYF
TRBD1,.,TRBJ2-7,TRBV29-1,TGCAGCGTTGAGGGTTCAGGGGGCTACGAGCAGTACTTC,CSVEGSGGYEQYF
TRBD1,once,TRBJ1-3,TRBV12-5,TGTGCTAGTGGTTTGGTAACAGGGGGCGCTGGAAACACCATATATTTT,CASGLVTGGAGNTIYF
TRBD1,.,TRBJ1-1,TRBV28,TGTGCCAGCAGCCAACCGGGACAGGGGTGGACTGAAGCTTTCTTT,CASSQPGQGWTEAFF
TRBD1,few,TRBJ1-5,TRBV7-9,TGTGCCAGCAGCTGGGGGACAGGGGGCAATCAGCCCCAGCATTTT,CASSWGTGGNQPQHF
TRBD1,once,TRBJ2-7,TRBV30,TGTGCCTGGACCAGGGGGTCCTACGAGCAGTACTTC,CAWTRGSYEQYF
TRBD1,.,TRBJ1-5,TRBV4-1,TGCGCCAGCAGCCAAGTCTCCGGACAGGTGTTTTTTGGTCAGCCCCAGCATTTT,CASSQVSGQVFFGQPQHF
.,.,TRBJ1-5,TRBV19,TGTGCCAGTAGTAAGTCAGGGGAAGAGCAGCCCCAGCATTTT,CASSKSGEEQPQHF
.,.,TRBJ1-1,TRBV28,TGTGCCAGCAAGGACACGAACACTGAAGCTTTCTTT,CASKDTNTEAFF
.,.,TRBJ2-4,TRBV5-4,TGTGCCAGCAGCCGGGACCCCGGGCCCGAAGGGGGCATTCAGTACTTC,CASSRDPGPEGGIQYF
.,few,TRBJ1-2,TRBV30,TGTGCCTGGAGTTTCGGAAGCGCTAACTATGGCTACACCTTC,CAWSFGSANYGYTF
TRBD2,.,TRBJ2-1,TRBV3-1/TRBV3-2,TGTGCCAGCAGCCCTTGGACTAGCGCGAATGAGCAGTTCTTC,CASSPWTSANEQFF
TRBD1,once,TRBJ1-1,TRBV11-3,TGTGCCAGCAGCCCCGGACAGGGAAGAACTGAAGCTTTCTTT,CASSPGQGRTEAFF
TRBD1,once,TRBJ1-3,TRBV14,TGTGCCAGCAGCCACGGAAGTACAGGGGTATCTGGAAACACCATATATTTT,CASSHGSTGVSGNTIYF
TRBD2,.,TRBJ2-3,TRBV30,TGTGCCTGGAGTTTAGTGGGAGGGCGGACAGATACGCAGTATTTT,CAWSLVGGRTDTQYF
TRBD2,.,TRBJ2-7,TRBV7-8,TGTGCCAGCAGCTTAGAGGGCGGGGGGGTCTACGAGCAGTACTTC,CASSLEGGGVYEQYF
.,once,TRBJ1-4,TRBV5-1,TGCGCCAGCAGCTTGGGAAGGGACTCAACTAATGAAAAACTGTTTTTT,CASSLGRDSTNEKLFF
.,.,TRBJ2-3,TRBV29-1,TGCAGCGTCGAACGTCTTTCCGGCAGGTACCTTGCAGATACGCAGTATTTT,CSVERLSGRYLADTQYF
.,.,TRBJ1-1,TRBV15,TGTGCCACCCGCCCGGGACATCAGAACACTGAAGCTTTCTTT,CATRPGHQNTEAFF
.,.,TRBJ2-7,TRBV13,TGTGCCAGCAGCACGATCCGGGAGCAGTACTTC,CASSTIREQYF
.,.,TRBJ1-6,TRBV27,TGTGCCAGCAGTTTGGGGGGAACTGGTTCACCCCTCCACTTT,CASSLGGTGSPLHF
TRBD1,.,TRBJ2-2,TRBV9,TGTGCCAGCAGCGTCCGGGACAGGGGATTCACCGGGGAGCTGTTTTTT,CASSVRDRGFTGELFF
.,.,TRBJ1-2,TRBV7-2,TGTGCCAGCAGCCCTGACAATAACTATGGCTACACCTTC,CASSPDNNYGYTF
.,.,TRBJ1-2,TRBV2,TGTGCCAGCAGTGACTACAGTTACTATGGCTACACCTTC,CASSDYSYYGYTF
.,.,TRBJ1-6,TRBV11-2,TGTGCCAGCAGCTTAGGTCAGGACACTTATAATTCACCCCTCCACTTT,CASSLGQDTYNSPLHF
TRBD1,.,TRBJ1-4,TRBV4-1,TGCGCCAGCAGCCAAGGGACAGGGGCTAATGAAAAACTGTTTTTT,CASSQGTGANEKLFF
.,.,TRBJ2-1,TRBV10-3,TGTGCCATCAGTGAGCAGGACAGTATAACACCGAAGATGTTCTTC,CAISEQDSITPKMFF
.,once,TRBJ2-6,TRBV15,TGTGCCACCAGCAGAGGGGCGACCTCTGGGGCCAACGTCCTGACTTTC,CATSRGATSGANVLTF
.,.,TRBJ1-2,TRBV3-1/TRBV3-2,TGTGCCAGCAGCCAAGTCCGTCCCGACAGGATTAACGGCTACACCTTC,CASSQVRPDRINGYTF
.,.,TRBJ2-3,TRBV28,TGTGCCAGCAGTCCTGGCTCTGCAGATACGCAGTATTTT,CASSPGSADTQYF
TRBD2,.,TRBJ2-7,TRBV24-1,TGTGCCACCAGTGATCGTTCGGGACTAGTATCCGAGCAGTACTTC,CATSDRSGLVSEQYF